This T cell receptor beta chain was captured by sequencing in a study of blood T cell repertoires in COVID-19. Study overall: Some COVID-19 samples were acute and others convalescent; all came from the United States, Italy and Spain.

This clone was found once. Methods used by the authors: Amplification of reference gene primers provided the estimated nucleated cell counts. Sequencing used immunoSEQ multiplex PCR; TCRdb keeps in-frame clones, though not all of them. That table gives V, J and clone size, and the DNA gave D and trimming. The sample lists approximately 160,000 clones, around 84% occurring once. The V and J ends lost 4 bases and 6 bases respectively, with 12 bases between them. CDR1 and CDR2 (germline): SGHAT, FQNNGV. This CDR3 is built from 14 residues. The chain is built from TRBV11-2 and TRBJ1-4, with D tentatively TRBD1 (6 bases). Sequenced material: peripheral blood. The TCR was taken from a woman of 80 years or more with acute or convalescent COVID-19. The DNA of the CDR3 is TGTGCCAGCAGCTCACAGGGCGCGGATGAAAAACTGTTTTTT. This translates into CASSSQGADEKLFF.